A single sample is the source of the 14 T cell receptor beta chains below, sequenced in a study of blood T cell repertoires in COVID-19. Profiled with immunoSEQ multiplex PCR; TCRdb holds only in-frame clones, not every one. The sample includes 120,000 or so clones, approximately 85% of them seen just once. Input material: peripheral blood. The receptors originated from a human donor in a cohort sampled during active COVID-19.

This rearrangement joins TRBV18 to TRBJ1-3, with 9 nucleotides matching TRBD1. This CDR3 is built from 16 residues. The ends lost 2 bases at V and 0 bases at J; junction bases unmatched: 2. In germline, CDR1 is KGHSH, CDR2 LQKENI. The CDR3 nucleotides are TGTGCCAGCTCACCATGGACAGGGGACTCTGGAAACACCATATATTTT. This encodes CASSPWTGDSGNTIYF.

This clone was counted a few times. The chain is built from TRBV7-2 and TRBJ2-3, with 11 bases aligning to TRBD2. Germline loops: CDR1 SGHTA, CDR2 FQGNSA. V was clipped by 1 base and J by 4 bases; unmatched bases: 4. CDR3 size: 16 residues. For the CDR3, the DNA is TGTGCCAGCAGCTTAGGCGTAGCGGGGGGGGCAGATACGCAGTATTTT. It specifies CASSLGVAGGADTQYF.

In DNA, the CDR3 is TGTGCCAGCAGTCCCGGACTAGCGGGGGGGCCCAGGTACGAGCAGTACTTC. Amino acids: CASSPGLAGGPRYEQYF. The chain employs TRBV6-6 and TRBJ2-7, with 15 bases fitting TRBD2. This CDR3 is built from 17 residues. With V trimmed by 5 bases and J by 4 bases, 9 bases remained unmatched. Germline V gene lookup returns CDR1 MNHNY and CDR2 SVGAGI (reference sequence).

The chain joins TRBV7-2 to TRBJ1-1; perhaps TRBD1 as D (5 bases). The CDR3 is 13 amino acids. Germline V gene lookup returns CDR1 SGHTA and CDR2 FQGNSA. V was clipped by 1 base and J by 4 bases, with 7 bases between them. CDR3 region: CASSLDGGTEAFF. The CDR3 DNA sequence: TGTGCCAGCAGCTTAGACGGGGGCACTGAAGCTTTCTTT.

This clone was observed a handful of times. The CDR3 DNA is TGTGCCAGCAGTCTCACTAGCGGAGACTACGAGCAGTACTTC. Amino acid sequence: CASSLTSGDYEQYF. This chain connects TRBV2 to TRBJ2-7; TRBD2 aligns across 8 bases. Trimming removed 5 bases from V and 3 bases from J; junction bases left unmatched: 6. From germline, CDR1 is SNHLY and CDR2 FYNNEI. This CDR3 is built from 14 residues.

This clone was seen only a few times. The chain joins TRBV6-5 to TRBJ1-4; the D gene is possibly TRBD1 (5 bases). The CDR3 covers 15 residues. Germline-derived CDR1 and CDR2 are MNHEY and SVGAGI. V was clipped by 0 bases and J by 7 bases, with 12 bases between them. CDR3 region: CASSYSKGRGEKLFF. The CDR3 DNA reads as TGTGCCAGCAGTTACTCGAAGGGGCGCGGTGAAAAACTGTTTTTT.

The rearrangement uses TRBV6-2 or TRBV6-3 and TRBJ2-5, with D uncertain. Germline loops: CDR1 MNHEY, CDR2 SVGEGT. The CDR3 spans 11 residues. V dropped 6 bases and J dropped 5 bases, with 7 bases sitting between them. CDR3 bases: TGTGCCAGCAGCCCCCGGGAGACCCAGTACTTC. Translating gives CASSPRETQYF.

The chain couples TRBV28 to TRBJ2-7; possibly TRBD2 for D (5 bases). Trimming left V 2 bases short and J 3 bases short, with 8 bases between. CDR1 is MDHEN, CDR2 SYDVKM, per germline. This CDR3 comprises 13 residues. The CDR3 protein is CASSLIGGYEQYF. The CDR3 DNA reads TGTGCCAGCAGTTTAATAGGAGGCTACGAGCAGTACTTC.

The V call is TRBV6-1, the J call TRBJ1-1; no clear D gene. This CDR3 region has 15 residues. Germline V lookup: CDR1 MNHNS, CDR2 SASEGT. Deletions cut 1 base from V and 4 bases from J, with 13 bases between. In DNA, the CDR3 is TGTGCCAGCAGTGAAGGTGACGGCCTAGGCACTGAAGCTTTCTTT. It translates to CASSEGDGLGTEAFF.

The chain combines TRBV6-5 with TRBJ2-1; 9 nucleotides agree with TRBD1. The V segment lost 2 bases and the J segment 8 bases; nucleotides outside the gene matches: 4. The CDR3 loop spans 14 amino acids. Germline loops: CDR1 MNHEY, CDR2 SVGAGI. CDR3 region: CASSYPGQGDEQFF. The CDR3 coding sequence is TGTGCCAGCAGTTACCCGGGACAGGGAGATGAGCAGTTCTTC.

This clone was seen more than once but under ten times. Here the CDR3 reads CASSLVNYQETQYF. DNA for the CDR3: TGTGCCAGCAGCTTAGTTAACTACCAAGAGACCCAGTACTTC. The gene calls are TRBV11-2 and TRBJ2-5, with D hard to call. The CDR3 consists of 14 residues. CDR1 is SGHAT and CDR2 is FQNNGV in the germline V gene. V lost 1 base and J lost 0, with 6 bases in between.

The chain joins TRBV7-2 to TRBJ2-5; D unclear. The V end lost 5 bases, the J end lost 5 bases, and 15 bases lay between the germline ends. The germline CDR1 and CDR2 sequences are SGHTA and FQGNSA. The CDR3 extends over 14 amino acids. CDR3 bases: TGTGCCAGCAGCCTGCAATCGATCGGGGAGACCCAGTACTTC. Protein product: CASSLQSIGETQYF.

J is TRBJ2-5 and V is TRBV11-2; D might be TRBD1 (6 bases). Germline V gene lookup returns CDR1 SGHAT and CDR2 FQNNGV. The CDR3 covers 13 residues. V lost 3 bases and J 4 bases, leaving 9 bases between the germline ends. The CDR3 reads CASSFAGVETQYF. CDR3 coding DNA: TGTGCCAGCAGCTTTGCAGGGGTAGAGACCCAGTACTTC.

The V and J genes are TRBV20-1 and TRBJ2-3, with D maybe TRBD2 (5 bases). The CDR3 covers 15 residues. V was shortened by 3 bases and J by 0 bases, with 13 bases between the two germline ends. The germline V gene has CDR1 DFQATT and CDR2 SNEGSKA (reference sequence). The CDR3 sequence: CSASDGSGSTDTQYF. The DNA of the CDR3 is TGCAGTGCTAGTGATGGTTCGGGGAGCACAGATACGCAGTATTTT.